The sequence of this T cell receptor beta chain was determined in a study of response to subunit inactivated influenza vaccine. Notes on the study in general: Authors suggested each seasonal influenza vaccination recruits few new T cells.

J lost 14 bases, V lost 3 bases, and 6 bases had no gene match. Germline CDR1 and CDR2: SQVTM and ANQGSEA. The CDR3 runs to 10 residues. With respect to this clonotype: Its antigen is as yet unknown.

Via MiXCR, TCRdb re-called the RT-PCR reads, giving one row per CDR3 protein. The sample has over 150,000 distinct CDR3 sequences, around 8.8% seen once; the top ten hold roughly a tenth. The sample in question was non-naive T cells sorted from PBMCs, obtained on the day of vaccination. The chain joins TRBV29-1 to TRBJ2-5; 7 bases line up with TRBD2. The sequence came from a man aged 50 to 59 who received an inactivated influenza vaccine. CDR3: CSVDKGGSYF. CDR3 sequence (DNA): TGCAGCGTTGACAAGGGAGGGAGTTACTTC.